This record concerns one TCR beta chain sequence. The target of this receptor is not known. No much larger clone exists at a distance of one base, and base qualities are not known. The library was made by the immunoSEQ multiplex PCR assay. This immuneACCESS table, as held by TCRdb, lists in-frame sequences with V and J called but not all clones. Of the missing ones, under half trace to an unresolved V gene in checked studies; the others have no known cause. Recorded for this sample are tens of thousands of clones; over 90% of them occurred a single time. The ten largest make up more than 0.2% of the sample. The source of the sample is a study of technical replicates of blood from a handful of donors (TCRdb year 2017). Between the V and J ends, shortened by 4 bases and 10 bases respectively, the junction contains 11 bases. The germline V gene sets CDR1 to SGHRS and CDR2 to YFSETQ. Measured from the cysteine to the phenylalanine, the CDR3 is 11 residues long. The only DNA kept is the CDR3, 33 bases in frame from the first base.

Sequencing used T cells isolated from PBMCs. This receptor was obtained from a human donor in good health. The chain is assembled from TRBV5-1 and TRBJ1-2; the D gene is perhaps TRBD1, from 6 matching bases. At the DNA level, the sequence is TGCGCCAGCAGCAGGGACATACACTACACCTTC. Protein translation: CASSRDIHYTF.